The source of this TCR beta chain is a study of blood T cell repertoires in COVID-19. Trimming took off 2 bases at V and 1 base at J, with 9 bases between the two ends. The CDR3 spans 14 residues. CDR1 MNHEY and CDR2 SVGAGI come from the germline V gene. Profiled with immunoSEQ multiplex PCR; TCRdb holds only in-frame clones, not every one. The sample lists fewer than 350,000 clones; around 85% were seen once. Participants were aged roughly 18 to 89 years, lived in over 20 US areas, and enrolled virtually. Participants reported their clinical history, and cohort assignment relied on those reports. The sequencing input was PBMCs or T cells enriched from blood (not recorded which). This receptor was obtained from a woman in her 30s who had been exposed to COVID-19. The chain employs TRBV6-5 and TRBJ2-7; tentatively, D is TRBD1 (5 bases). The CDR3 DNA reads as TGTGCCAGCAGTTACCAGGGTAAATCCTACGAGCAGTACTTC. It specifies CASSYQGKSYEQYF.